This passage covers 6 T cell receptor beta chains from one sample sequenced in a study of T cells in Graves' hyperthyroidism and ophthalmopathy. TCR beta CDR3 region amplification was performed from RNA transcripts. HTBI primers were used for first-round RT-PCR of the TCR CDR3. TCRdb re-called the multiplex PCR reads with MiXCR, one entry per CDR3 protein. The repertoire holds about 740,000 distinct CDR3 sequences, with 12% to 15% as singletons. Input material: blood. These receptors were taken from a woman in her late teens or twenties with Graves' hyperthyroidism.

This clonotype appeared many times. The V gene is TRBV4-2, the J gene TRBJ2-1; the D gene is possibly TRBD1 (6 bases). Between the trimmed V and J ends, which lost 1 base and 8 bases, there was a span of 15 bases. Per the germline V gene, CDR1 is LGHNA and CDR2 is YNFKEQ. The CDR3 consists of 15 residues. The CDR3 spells CASSQGEGVRHEQFF. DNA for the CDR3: TGTGCCAGCAGCCAAGGTGAGGGGGTGAGACATGAGCAGTTCTTC.

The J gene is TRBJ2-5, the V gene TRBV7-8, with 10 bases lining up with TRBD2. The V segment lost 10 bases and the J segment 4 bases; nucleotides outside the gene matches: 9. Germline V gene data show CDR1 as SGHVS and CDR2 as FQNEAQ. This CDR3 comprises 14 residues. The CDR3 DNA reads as TGTGCCACCTCTTACAGCGGGAGGGGAGAGACCCAGTACTTC. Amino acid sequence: CATSYSGRGETQYF.

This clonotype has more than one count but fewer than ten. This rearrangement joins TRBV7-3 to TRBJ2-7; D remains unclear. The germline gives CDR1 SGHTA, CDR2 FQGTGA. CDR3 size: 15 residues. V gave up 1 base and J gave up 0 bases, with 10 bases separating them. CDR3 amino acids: CASSLMAGRSYEQYF. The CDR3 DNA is TGTGCCAGCAGCTTAATGGCCGGGCGCTCCTACGAGCAGTACTTC.

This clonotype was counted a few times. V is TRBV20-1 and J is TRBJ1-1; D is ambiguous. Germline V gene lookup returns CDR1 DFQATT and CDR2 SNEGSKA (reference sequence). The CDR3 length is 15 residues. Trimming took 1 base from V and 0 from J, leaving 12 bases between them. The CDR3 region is CSARGGGRMNTEAFF. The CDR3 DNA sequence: TGCAGTGCTAGAGGGGGTGGACGGATGAACACTGAAGCTTTCTTT.

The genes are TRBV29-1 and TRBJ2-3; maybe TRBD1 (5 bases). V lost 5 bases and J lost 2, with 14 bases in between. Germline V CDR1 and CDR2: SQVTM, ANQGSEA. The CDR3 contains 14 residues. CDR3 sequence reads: CSVSSPGNTDTQYF. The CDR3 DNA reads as TGCAGCGTTAGCTCCCCAGGGAACACAGATACGCAGTATTTT.

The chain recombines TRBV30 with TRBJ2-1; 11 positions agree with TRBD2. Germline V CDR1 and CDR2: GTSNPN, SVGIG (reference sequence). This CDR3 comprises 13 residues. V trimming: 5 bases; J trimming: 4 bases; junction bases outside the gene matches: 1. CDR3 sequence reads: CAWGTSGYNEQFF. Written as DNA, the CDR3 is TGTGCCTGGGGGACTAGCGGATACAATGAGCAGTTCTTC.